This T cell receptor beta chain is drawn from a study of beta chain features in type 1 diabetes. Study results and limitations: Cells that show high TCR expression could be over-represented by cDNA sequencing.

This clone has only a few counts. Its antigen remains unknown. The isolated RNA, all of it, was reverse transcribed, so expressed TCRB transcripts were what got sequenced. Clones were read by immunoSEQ multiplex PCR, and TCRdb kept only the in-frame ones, dropping some. The data show about 230,000 clones, over 9.5% seen once. The source material was naive CD4+ T cells from blood. The source is a woman between 18 and 29 years old in good health.

This CDR3 reads CAWSLGQGNQPQHF. In DNA, the CDR3 is TGTGCCTGGAGTTTGGGACAGGGAAATCAGCCCCAGCATTTT. The chain couples TRBV30 to TRBJ1-5; TRBD1 agrees at 9 bases. CDR1 GTSNPN and CDR2 SVGIG come from the germline V gene (reference sequence). Germline trimming cut 2 bases from V and 4 bases from J; bases unmatched to any gene: 3. CDR3 length: 14 amino acids. Full variable domain (rest looked up from reference TRBV30 and TRBJ1-5): SQTIHQWPATLVQPVGSPLSLECTVEGTSNPNLYWYRQAAGRGLQLLFYSVGIGQISSEVPQNLSASRPQDRQFILSSKKLLLSDSGFYLCAWSLGQGNQPQHFGDGTRLSIL.